The 2 T cell receptor beta chains listed next were all sequenced from one sample in a study of T cell responses to AZD1222 COVID-19 vaccine. The assay was immunoSEQ multiplex PCR, and TCRdb's table has in-frame clones only and misses some. The sample lists approximately 110,000 clones; more than 80% were seen once. Source: peripheral blood, taken 28 days after the second AZD1222 dose. The source of these receptors is an adult who received the AZD1222 COVID-19 vaccine.

The rearrangement uses TRBV7-2 and TRBJ2-7; D is tentatively TRBD1 or TRBD2 (5 bases each). Trimming cost V 0 bases and J 1 base, with 19 bases left between them. This CDR3 spans 18 amino acids. CDR1 SGHTA and CDR2 FQGNSA come from the germline V gene. DNA of the CDR3: TGTGCCAGCAGCTTAGCGTGGGGACGGCAGGGCTCTTCCTACGAGCAGTACTTC. Residues: CASSLAWGRQGSSYEQYF.

The chain recombines TRBV28 with TRBJ1-2; D is possibly TRBD1 (5 bases). The CDR3 loop spans 13 amino acids. The V gene lost 8 bases and the J gene lost 8 bases, with 18 bases spanning the gap. The germline CDR1 and CDR2 sequences are MDHEN and SYDVKM. The CDR3 protein is CASRRGGVSGYTF. In DNA, the CDR3 is TGTGCCAGCCGACGTGGGGGGGTGAGCGGCTACACCTTC.